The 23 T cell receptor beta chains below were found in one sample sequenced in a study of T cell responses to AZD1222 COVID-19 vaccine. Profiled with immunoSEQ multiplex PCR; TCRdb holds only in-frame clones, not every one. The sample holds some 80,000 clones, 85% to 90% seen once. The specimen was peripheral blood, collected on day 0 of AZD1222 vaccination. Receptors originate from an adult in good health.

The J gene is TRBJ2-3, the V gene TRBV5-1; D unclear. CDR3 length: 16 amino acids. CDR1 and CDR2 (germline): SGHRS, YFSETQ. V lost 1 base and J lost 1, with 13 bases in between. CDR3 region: CASSLRLTDGTDTQYF. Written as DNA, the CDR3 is TGCGCCAGCAGCTTGCGGCTAACGGATGGCACAGATACGCAGTATTTT.

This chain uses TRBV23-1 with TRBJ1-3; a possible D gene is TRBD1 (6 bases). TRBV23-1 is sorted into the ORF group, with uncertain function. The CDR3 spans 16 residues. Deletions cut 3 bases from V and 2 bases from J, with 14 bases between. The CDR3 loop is CASSQPLQGAGNTIYF. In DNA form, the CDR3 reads TGCGCCAGCAGTCAGCCACTACAGGGTGCTGGAAACACCATATATTTT.

The CDR3 nucleotides read TGTGCCATCAGTGAGTCAGGGCAGCCCCAGCATTTT. Translated: CAISESGQPQHF. The chain uses TRBV10-3 and TRBJ1-5, with D unclear. The ends were cut back, 0 bases at V and 7 bases at J, with 4 bases in the middle. This CDR3 spans 12 amino acids. Germline values: CDR1 ENHRY, CDR2 SYGVKD.

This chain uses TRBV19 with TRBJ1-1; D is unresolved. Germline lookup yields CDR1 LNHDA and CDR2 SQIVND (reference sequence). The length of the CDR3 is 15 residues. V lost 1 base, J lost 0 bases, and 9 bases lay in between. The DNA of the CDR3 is TGTGCCAGTAGTATAGGGCGCAGGATGAACACTGAAGCTTTCTTT. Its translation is CASSIGRRMNTEAFF.

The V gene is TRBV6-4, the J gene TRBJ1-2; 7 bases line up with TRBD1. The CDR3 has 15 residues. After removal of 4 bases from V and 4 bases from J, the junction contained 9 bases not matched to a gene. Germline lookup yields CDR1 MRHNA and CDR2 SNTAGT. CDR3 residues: CASSASGGAAYGYTF. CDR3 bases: TGTGCCAGCAGTGCTTCAGGGGGTGCTGCCTATGGCTACACCTTC.

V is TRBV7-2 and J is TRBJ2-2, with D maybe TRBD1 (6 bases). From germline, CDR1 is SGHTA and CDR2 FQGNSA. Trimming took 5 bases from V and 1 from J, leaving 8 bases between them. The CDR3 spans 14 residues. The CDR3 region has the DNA TGTGCCAGCAGCACGACAGGGAACACCGGGGAGCTGTTTTTT. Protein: CASSTTGNTGELFF.

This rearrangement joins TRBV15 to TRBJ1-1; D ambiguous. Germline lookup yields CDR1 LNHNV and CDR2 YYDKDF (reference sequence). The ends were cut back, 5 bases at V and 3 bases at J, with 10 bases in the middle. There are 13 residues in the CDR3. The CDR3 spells CATSPPSDTEAFF. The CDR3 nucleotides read TGTGCCACCAGCCCCCCAAGTGACACTGAAGCTTTCTTT.

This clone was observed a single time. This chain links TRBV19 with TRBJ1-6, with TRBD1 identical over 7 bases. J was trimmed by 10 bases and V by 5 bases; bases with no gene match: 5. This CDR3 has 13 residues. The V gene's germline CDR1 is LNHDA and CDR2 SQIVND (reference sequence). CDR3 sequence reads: CASSLQGRSPLHF. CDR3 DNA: TGTGCCAGTAGTCTACAGGGGAGGTCACCCCTCCACTTT.

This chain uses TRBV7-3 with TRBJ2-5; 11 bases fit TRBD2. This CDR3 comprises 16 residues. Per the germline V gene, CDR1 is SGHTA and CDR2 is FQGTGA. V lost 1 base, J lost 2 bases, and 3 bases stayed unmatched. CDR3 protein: CASSLIAGGRQETQYF. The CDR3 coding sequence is TGTGCCAGCAGCTTAATAGCGGGGGGGCGTCAAGAGACCCAGTACTTC.

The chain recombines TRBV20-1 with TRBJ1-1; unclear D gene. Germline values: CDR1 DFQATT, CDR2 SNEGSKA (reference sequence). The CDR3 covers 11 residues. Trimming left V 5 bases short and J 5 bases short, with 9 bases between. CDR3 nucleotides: TGCAGTGCTCCTGTCGGGACTGAAGCTTTCTTT. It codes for CSAPVGTEAFF.

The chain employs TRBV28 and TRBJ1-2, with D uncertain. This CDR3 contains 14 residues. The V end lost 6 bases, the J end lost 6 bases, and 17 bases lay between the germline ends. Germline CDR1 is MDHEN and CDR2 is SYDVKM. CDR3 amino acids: CASSLPNGWDGYTF. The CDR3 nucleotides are TGTGCCAGCAGCTTGCCCAACGGGTGGGATGGCTACACCTTC.

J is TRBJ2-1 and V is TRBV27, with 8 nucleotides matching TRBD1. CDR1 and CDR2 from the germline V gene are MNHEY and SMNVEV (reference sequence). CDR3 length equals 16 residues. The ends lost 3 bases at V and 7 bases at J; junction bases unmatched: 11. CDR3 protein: CASSFLEQGAGNEQFF. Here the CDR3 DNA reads TGTGCCAGCAGTTTCCTCGAGCAGGGGGCAGGAAATGAGCAGTTCTTC.

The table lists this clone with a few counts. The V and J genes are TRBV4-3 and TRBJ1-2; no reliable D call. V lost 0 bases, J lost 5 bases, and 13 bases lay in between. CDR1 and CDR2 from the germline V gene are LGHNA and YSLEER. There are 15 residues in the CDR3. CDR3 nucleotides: TGCGCCAGCAGCCAAGACCCCGAGGAACTATATGGCTACACCTTC. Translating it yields CASSQDPEELYGYTF.

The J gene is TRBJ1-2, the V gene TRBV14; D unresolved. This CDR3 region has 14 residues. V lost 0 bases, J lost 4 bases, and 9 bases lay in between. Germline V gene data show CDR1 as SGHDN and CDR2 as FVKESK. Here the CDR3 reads CASSQDTEIYGYTF. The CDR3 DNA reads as TGTGCCAGCAGCCAAGATACGGAGATCTATGGCTACACCTTC.

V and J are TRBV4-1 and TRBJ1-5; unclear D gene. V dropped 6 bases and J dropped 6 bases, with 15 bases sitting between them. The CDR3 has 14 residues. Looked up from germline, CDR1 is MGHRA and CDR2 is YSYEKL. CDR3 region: CASSEGPAFQPQHF. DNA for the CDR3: TGCGCCAGCAGTGAAGGGCCAGCCTTTCAGCCCCAGCATTTT.

The CDR3 DNA is TGTGCCACCAGTGATTCTAGCGGGGGGGCCTTAGAGACCCAGTACTTC. Its protein is CATSDSSGGALETQYF. V gene TRBV24-1 combines with J gene TRBJ2-5; 12 bases match TRBD2. This CDR3 comprises 16 residues. Germline V gene data show CDR1 as KGHDR and CDR2 as SFDVKD. The V gene end was trimmed by 2 bases and the J gene end by 4 bases; junction bases not matched to a gene: 4.

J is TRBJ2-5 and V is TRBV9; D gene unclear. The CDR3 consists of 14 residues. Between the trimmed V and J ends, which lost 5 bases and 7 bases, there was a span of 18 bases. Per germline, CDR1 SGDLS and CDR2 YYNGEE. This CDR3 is CASSADSLGRTQYF. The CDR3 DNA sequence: TGTGCCAGCAGTGCTGACTCCCTCGGAAGGACCCAGTACTTC.

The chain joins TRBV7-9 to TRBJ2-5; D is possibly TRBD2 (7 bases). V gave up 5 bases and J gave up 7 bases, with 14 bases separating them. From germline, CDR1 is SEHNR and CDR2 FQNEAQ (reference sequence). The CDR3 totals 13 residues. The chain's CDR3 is CASSLNREGTQYF. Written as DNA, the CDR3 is TGTGCCAGCAGCCTGAACAGGGAGGGGACCCAGTACTTC. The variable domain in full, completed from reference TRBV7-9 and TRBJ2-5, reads DTGVSQNPRHKITKRGQNVTFRCDPISEHNRLYWYRQTLGQGPEFLTYFQNEAQLEKSRLLSDRFSAERPKGSFSTLEIQRTEQGDSAMYLCASSLNREGTQYFGPGTRLLVL.

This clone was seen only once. The CDR3 sequence is CASSLTNTNTEAFF. In DNA form, the CDR3 reads TGTGCCAGCAGCTTAACAAATACGAACACTGAAGCTTTCTTT. The gene calls are TRBV11-2 and TRBJ1-1; the D is unclear. The CDR3 consists of 14 residues. Germline loops: CDR1 SGHAT, CDR2 FQNNGV. The V and J ends lost 2 bases and 1 base respectively, with 8 bases between them.

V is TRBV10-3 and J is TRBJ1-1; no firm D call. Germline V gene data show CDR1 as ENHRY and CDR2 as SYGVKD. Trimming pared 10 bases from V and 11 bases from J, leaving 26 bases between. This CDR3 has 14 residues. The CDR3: CATLYSQVFAAAFF. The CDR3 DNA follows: TGTGCCACCCTCTATTCTCAGGTATTCGCAGCCGCTTTCTTT.

CDR3 coding DNA: TGTGCCAGCAGCCTCAAAAGGGACAGCAACTATGGCTACACCTTC. It codes for CASSLKRDSNYGYTF. The chain has TRBV7-2 and TRBJ1-2, with 7 bases fitting TRBD1. Trimming at V came to 5 bases and at J to 2 bases, leaving 8 bases not matched to a gene. The CDR3 length is 15 residues. Germline lookup yields CDR1 SGHTA and CDR2 FQGNSA.

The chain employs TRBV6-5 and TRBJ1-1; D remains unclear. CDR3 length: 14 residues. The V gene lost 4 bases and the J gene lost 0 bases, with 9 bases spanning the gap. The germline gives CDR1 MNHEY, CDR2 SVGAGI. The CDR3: CASSWRQMNTEAFF. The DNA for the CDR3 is TGTGCCAGCAGTTGGAGGCAGATGAACACTGAAGCTTTCTTT.

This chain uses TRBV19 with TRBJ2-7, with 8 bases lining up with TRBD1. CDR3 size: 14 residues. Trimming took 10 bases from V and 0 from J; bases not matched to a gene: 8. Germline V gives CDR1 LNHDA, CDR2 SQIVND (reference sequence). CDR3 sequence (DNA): TGTGCCACCCGAGGACAGGGTTTCTCCTACGAGCAGTACTTC. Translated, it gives CATRGQGFSYEQYF.